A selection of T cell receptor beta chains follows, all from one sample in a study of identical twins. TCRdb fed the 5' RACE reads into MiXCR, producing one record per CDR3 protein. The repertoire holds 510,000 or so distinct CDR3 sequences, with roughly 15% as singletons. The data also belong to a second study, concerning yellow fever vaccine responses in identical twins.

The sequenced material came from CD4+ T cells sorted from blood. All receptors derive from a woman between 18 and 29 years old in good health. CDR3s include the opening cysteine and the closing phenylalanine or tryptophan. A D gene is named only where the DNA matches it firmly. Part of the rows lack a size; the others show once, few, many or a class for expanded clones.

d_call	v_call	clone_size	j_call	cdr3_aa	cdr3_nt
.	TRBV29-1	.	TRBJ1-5	CSVIRQEHSNQPQHF	TGCAGCGTTATCCGGCAGGAGCATAGCAATCAGCCCCAGCATTTT
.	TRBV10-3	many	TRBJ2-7	CAISEAAIYEQYF	TGTGCCATCAGTGAGGCAGCTATCTACGAGCAGTACTTC
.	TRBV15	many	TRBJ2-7	CATSRDPFDPDRTYEQYF	TGTGCCACCAGCAGAGATCCCTTTGATCCTGACAGAACCTACGAGCAGTACTTC
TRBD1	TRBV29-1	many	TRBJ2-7	CSVEGQGYKQYF	TGCAGCGTTGAGGGACAGGGGTACAAGCAGTACTTC
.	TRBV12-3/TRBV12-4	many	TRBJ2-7	CASSFGGYEQYF	TGTGCCAGCAGTTTCGGCGGTTACGAGCAGTACTTC
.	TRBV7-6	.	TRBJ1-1	CASSSQVQNTEAFF	TGTGCCAGCAGCTCACAAGTTCAGAACACTGAAGCTTTCTTT
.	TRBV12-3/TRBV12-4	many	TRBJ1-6	CASTSWMTGHNSPLHF	TGTGCCAGCACCTCGTGGATGACCGGTCATAATTCACCCCTCCACTTT
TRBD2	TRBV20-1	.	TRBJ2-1	CSAITSGRTGNEQFF	TGCAGTGCTATAACTAGCGGGAGAACGGGCAATGAGCAGTTCTTC
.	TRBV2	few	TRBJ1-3	CASSEEQEIGNTIYF	TGTGCCAGCAGTGAAGAACAGGAGATTGGAAACACCATATATTTT
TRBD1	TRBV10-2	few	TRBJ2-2	CASSTLDRVVTGELFF	TGCGCCAGTAGTACCCTGGACAGGGTCGTCACCGGGGAGCTGTTTTTT
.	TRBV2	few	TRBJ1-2	CASSWTANYGYTF	TGTGCCAGCAGTTGGACAGCTAACTATGGCTACACCTTC
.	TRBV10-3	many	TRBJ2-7	CAISESAYEQYF	TGTGCCATCAGTGAGTCGGCATACGAGCAGTACTTC
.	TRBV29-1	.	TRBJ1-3	CSVLEVGGRNSGNTIYF	TGCAGCGTTCTGGAGGTGGGAGGGCGGAACTCTGGAAACACCATATATTTT
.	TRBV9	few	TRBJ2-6	CASSAISGANVLTF	TGTGCCAGCAGCGCAATCTCTGGGGCCAACGTCCTGACTTTC
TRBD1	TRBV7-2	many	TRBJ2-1	CASSPRDRSSYNEQFF	TGTGCCAGCAGCCCCCGGGACAGGAGCTCCTACAATGAGCAGTTCTTC
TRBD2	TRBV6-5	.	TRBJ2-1	CASSYRLAGSNEQFF	TGTGCCAGCAGTTACCGACTAGCGGGGTCCAATGAGCAGTTCTTC
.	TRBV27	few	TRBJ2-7	CASSPSGTQSSYEQYF	TGTGCCAGCAGTCCCTCCGGGACACAGAGCTCCTACGAGCAGTACTTC
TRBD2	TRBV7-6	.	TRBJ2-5	CASSQNGVLAGGETQYF	TGTGCCAGCAGCCAAAACGGGGTGCTAGCGGGGGGAGAGACCCAGTACTTC
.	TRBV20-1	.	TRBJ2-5	CSANRGEYQETQYF	TGCAGTGCAAATCGGGGCGAGTACCAAGAGACCCAGTACTTC
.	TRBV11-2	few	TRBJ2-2	CASSTRLGNTGELFF	TGTGCCAGCAGTACCAGGTTGGGGAACACCGGGGAGCTGTTTTTT
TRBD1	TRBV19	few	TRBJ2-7	CASSIDRGLPYEQYF	TGTGCCAGTAGTATTGACAGGGGACTTCCCTACGAGCAGTACTTC
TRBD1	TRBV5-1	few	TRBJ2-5	CASSKGQGAIQETQYF	TGCGCCAGCAGCAAGGGACAGGGGGCAATCCAAGAGACCCAGTACTTC
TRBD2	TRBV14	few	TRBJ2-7	CASSQDPAGVREQYF	TGTGCCAGCAGCCAAGACCCAGCGGGAGTGAGAGAGCAGTACTTC
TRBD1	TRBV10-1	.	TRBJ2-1	CASSAQGQATSQFF	TGCGCCAGCAGTGCGCAGGGACAGGCGACCTCGCAGTTCTTC
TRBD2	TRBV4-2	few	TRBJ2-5	CASSTRLAGDQETQYF	TGTGCCAGCAGCACCCGACTAGCGGGGGATCAAGAGACCCAGTACTTC
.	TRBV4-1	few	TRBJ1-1	CASSQVWQNTEAFF	TGCGCCAGCAGCCAAGTTTGGCAGAACACTGAAGCTTTCTTT
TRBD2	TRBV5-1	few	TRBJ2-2	CASSRLAGGNTGELFF	TGCGCCAGCAGCCGACTAGCGGGGGGCAACACCGGGGAGCTGTTTTTT
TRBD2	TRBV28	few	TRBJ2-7	CASQPGTSDEQYF	TGTGCCAGTCAACCCGGGACTAGTGACGAGCAGTACTTC
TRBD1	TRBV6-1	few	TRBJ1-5	CASRGQGRGDSNQPQHF	TGTGCCAGTAGGGGACAGGGGAGAGGAGATAGCAATCAGCCCCAGCATTTT
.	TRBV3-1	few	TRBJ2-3	CASSQDLGFSTDTQYF	TGTGCCAGCAGCCAAGATTTGGGGTTTAGCACAGATACGCAGTATTTT
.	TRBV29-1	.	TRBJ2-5	CSVDVWTEETQYF	TGCAGCGTTGATGTTTGGACAGAAGAGACCCAGTACTTC
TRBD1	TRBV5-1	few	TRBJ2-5	CASSTEWKGAGQTQYF	TGCGCCAGCAGTACGGAATGGAAGGGGGCCGGGCAGACCCAGTACTTC
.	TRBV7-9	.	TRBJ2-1	CASSSRVEGDEQFF	TGTGCCAGCAGCTCTCGGGTCGAGGGGGATGAGCAGTTCTTC
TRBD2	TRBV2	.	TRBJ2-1	CASSGGGNNNEQFF	TGTGCCAGCAGTGGGGGGGGAAATAACAATGAGCAGTTCTTC
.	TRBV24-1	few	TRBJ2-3	CATSDFPDTQYF	TGTGCCACCAGTGATTTTCCAGATACGCAGTATTTT
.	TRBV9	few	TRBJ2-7	CASSVKQTAYEQYF	TGTGCCAGCAGCGTAAAACAGACCGCCTACGAGCAGTACTTC
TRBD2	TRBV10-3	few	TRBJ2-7	CAISDLSGARPYEQYF	TGTGCCATCAGTGATCTGAGCGGGGCCCGCCCCTACGAGCAGTACTTC